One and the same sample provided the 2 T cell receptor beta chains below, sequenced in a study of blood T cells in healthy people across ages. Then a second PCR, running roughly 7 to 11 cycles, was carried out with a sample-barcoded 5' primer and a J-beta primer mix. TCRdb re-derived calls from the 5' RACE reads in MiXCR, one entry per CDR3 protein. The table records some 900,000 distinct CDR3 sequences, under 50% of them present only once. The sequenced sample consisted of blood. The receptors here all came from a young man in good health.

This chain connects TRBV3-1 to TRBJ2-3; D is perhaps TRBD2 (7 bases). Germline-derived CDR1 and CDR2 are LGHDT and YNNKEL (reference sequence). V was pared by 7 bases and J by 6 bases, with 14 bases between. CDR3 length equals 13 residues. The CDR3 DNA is TGTGCCAGCAAACAAGGGGGGGTGGATACGCAGTATTTT. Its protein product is CASKQGGVDTQYF.

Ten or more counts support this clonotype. In DNA, the CDR3 is TGTGCCAGCAGCCAAGACAAAGCGAACGGTTCACCCCTCCACTTT. It codes for CASSQDKANGSPLHF. V usage is TRBV4-2 and J usage is TRBJ1-6; D remains unclear. Germline-derived CDR1 and CDR2 are LGHNA and YNFKEQ. The CDR3 contains 15 residues. V lost 0 bases, J lost 9 bases, and 12 bases lay in between.